The 22 T cell receptor beta chains below were found in one sample sequenced in a study of CD8 T cells in Susac syndrome (dated by TCRdb to between 2018 and 2021). Library construction relied on the immunoSEQ multiplex PCR assay. RNA was extracted using the RNeasy kit, and roughly 0.45 to 1 microgram was reverse transcribed with random hexamers. The public reads were run again by TCRdb, first through fastp at Q25 and then through MiXCR, and only productive beta chains were kept. Rows with one shared CDR3 protein collapse into an entry with the most common genes and DNA. In this sample the table shows roughly 200,000 distinct CDR3 sequences, about 95% of which occur a single time. The ten largest make up less than 0.12% of the sample. Specimen: CD4+ T cells from PBMCs. These receptors were obtained from a human donor in good health.

This chain links TRBV20-1 with TRBJ1-2; D is unclear. The length of the CDR3 is 11 residues. The V and J ends lost 1 base and 6 bases respectively, with 6 bases between them. Germline V lookup: CDR1 DFQATT, CDR2 SNEGSKA (reference sequence). The CDR3, as DNA: TGCAGTGCTAGAGGAGTGGATGGCTACACCTTC. This sequence encodes CSARGVDGYTF.

The rearrangement joins TRBV29-1 to TRBJ2-3; D remains unclear. The germline V gene has CDR1 SQVTM and CDR2 ANQGSEA. This CDR3 contains 13 residues. Deletions cut 1 base from V and 0 bases from J, with 5 bases between. The CDR3 sequence is CSVEVPSTDTQYF. For the CDR3, the DNA is TGCAGCGTTGAAGTTCCTAGCACAGATACGCAGTATTTT.

This clonotype was recorded once. V gene TRBV20-1 combines with J gene TRBJ2-2; 7 bases map to TRBD1. The CDR3 is 15 residues long. Trimming cost V 5 bases and J 3 bases; bases outside gene matches: 9. Germline loops: CDR1 DFQATT, CDR2 SNEGSKA (reference sequence). In nucleotides, the CDR3 is TGCAGTGCTCCCACAGGGGAAAGAGACACCGGGGAGCTGTTTTTT. Its protein is CSAPTGERDTGELFF.

The V call is TRBV27, the J call TRBJ2-7; D call uncertain. Germline CDR1 and CDR2: MNHEY and SMNVEV (reference sequence). Trimming shortened V by 7 bases and J by 2 bases, and 9 bases separated the two germline ends. CDR3 length: 12 residues. The DNA for the CDR3 is TGTGCCAGCATCCGTCGTCCCTACGAGCAGTACTTC. This encodes CASIRRPYEQYF.

This clonotype has a single count. The V gene is TRBV5-1, the J gene TRBJ2-3; 10 bases fit TRBD2. This CDR3 has 17 residues. V dropped 0 bases and J dropped 7; count of bases not matched to a gene: 11. Germline CDR1 and CDR2: SGHRS and YFSETQ. The CDR3 region has the DNA TGCGCCAGCAGCTTGGGCCCTAGCGGGAGTTCATCCAATACGCAGTATTTT. It codes for CASSLGPSGSSSNTQYF.

The V gene is TRBV3-1, the J gene TRBJ2-5; D is uncertain. The CDR3 is 13 residues long. From germline, CDR1 is LGHDT and CDR2 YNNKEL (reference sequence). V dropped 1 base and J dropped 5 bases, with 8 bases sitting between them. The CDR3 sequence is CASSQGIGETQYF. The DNA of the CDR3 is TGTGCCAGCAGCCAAGGAATCGGGGAGACCCAGTACTTC.

The chain has TRBV6-5 and TRBJ2-7; D is possibly TRBD2 (5 bases). This CDR3 has 12 residues. Deletions cut 10 bases from V and 5 bases from J, with 15 bases between. Per the germline V gene, CDR1 is MNHEY and CDR2 is SVGAGI. Here the CDR3 reads CATTGNHHEQYF. The CDR3 DNA reads TGTGCCACCACGGGGAACCACCACGAGCAGTACTTC.

The chain links TRBV20-1 to TRBJ2-7, with 11 bases aligning to TRBD1. The V gene's germline CDR1 is DFQATT and CDR2 SNEGSKA (reference sequence). After removal of 5 bases from V and 4 bases from J, the junction contained 4 bases not matched to a gene. The CDR3 loop spans 13 amino acids. CDR3 sequence: CSAPGTGGYEQYF. The CDR3 nucleotides are TGCAGTGCTCCCGGGACAGGGGGGTACGAGCAGTACTTC.

The chain combines TRBV18 with TRBJ2-1; weak D call: TRBD2 (5 bases). This CDR3 has 15 residues. Germline CDR1 and CDR2: KGHSH and LQKENI. Between the trimmed V and J ends, which lost 1 base and 3 bases, there was a span of 10 bases. CDR3 sequence reads: CASSPLATNYNEQFF. Here the CDR3 DNA reads TGTGCCAGCTCACCACTAGCGACGAACTACAATGAGCAGTTCTTC.

J is TRBJ2-1 and V is TRBV18; D is perhaps TRBD2 (5 bases). Germline V gene data show CDR1 as KGHSH and CDR2 as LQKENI. Trimming removed 9 bases at V and 4 bases at J, with 16 bases between. The CDR3 spans 14 residues. CDR3 region: CASSPPDSYNEQFF. CDR3 bases: TGTGCCAGTAGTCCACCGGACTCTTACAATGAGCAGTTCTTC.

This chain connects TRBV2 to TRBJ1-1; 10 bases agree with TRBD1. The V gene's germline CDR1 is SNHLY and CDR2 FYNNEI. CDR3 length equals 14 residues. V lost 5 bases, J lost 4 bases, and 4 bases stayed unmatched. The CDR3 region is CASSMWDRGTEAFF. In nucleotides, the CDR3 is TGTGCCAGCAGTATGTGGGACAGGGGCACTGAAGCTTTCTTT.

The chain has TRBV2 and TRBJ1-2; D is unclear. Deletions cut 0 bases from V and 4 bases from J, with 9 bases between. The CDR3 covers 14 residues. The germline gives CDR1 SNHLY, CDR2 FYNNEI. The CDR3 region has the DNA TGTGCCAGCAGTGAAGCGTGGCAGACCTATGGCTACACCTTC. Its translation: CASSEAWQTYGYTF.

The rearrangement joins TRBV30 to TRBJ1-1, with no clear D. Germline V gene data show CDR1 as GTSNPN and CDR2 as SVGIG (reference sequence). Trimming stripped 2 bases from V and 12 bases from J, with 19 bases between. The CDR3 runs to 13 residues. DNA of the CDR3: TGTGCCTGGAGTACCTCCCGGCAAGTGGGTACTTTCTTT. Protein sequence: CAWSTSRQVGTFF.

The chain uses TRBV30 and TRBJ1-2; tentatively, D is TRBD1 (5 bases). This CDR3 is built from 15 residues. V lost 2 bases to trimming and J lost 3 bases, with 16 bases between them. Germline V gives CDR1 GTSNPN, CDR2 SVGIG (reference sequence). The CDR3 nucleotides are TGTGCCTGGAGTTTTGGGGACCCCCGGGACTATGGCTACACCTTC. Translation: CAWSFGDPRDYGYTF.

The chain recombines TRBV6-5 with TRBJ2-5; 8 bases map to TRBD2. The CDR3 length is 16 residues. J was trimmed by 0 bases and V by 4 bases; bases with no gene match: 7. Germline-derived CDR1 and CDR2 are MNHEY and SVGAGI. CDR3 region: CASSWGTRPYQETQYF. CDR3 sequence (DNA): TGTGCCAGCAGTTGGGGGACTAGGCCATACCAAGAGACCCAGTACTTC.

The chain carries TRBV30 and TRBJ1-5, with 8 bases matching TRBD1. V trimming: 5 bases; J trimming: 4 bases; junction bases outside the gene matches: 4. The CDR3 contains 13 residues. Germline values: CDR1 GTSNPN, CDR2 SVGIG (reference sequence). In DNA form, the CDR3 reads TGTGCCTGGGGACAGGGCGGTAATCAGCCCCAGCATTTT. Translated: CAWGQGGNQPQHF.

The V call is TRBV7-2, the J call TRBJ2-3; D not resolved. This CDR3 region has 14 residues. The V and J ends lost 5 bases and 0 bases respectively, with 9 bases between them. Germline CDR1 and CDR2: SGHTA and FQGNSA. CDR3 protein: CASSGRTSTDTQYF. The CDR3 DNA reads TGTGCCAGCAGCGGGCGGACGAGCACAGATACGCAGTATTTT.

This chain connects TRBV5-1 to TRBJ2-7; 10 positions agree with TRBD2. CDR1 is SGHRS, CDR2 YFSETQ, per germline. This CDR3 is 14 amino acids long. Losses at the gene ends were 9 bases for V and 4 bases for J; bases not matched to a gene: 10. The CDR3 here is CATSRTSGAYEQYF. The CDR3 nucleotides read TGCGCCACCTCCCGGACTAGCGGAGCATACGAGCAGTACTTC.

This sequence joins TRBV29-1 and TRBJ2-3; D unresolved. The CDR3 is made up of 13 amino acids. Germline CDR1 reads SQVTM; CDR2 reads ANQGSEA. The V and J ends lost 7 bases and 1 base respectively, with 12 bases between them. CDR3 sequence reads: CSASLGGTDTQYF. The DNA for the CDR3 is TGCAGCGCCTCCCTAGGAGGCACAGATACGCAGTATTTT.

This CDR3 is CASSSVPGQGEQFF. The CDR3 DNA sequence: TGTGCCAGCAGCTCCGTACCGGGACAGGGCGAGCAGTTCTTC. This chain links TRBV7-9 with TRBJ2-1, with 9 bases lining up with TRBD1. Looked up from germline, CDR1 is SEHNR and CDR2 is FQNEAQ (reference sequence). The V gene end was trimmed by 4 bases and the J gene end by 10 bases; junction bases not matched to a gene: 8. This CDR3 region has 14 residues.

The chain uses TRBV3-1 and TRBJ1-2, with TRBD1 identical over 7 bases. The germline V gene has CDR1 LGHDT and CDR2 YNNKEL (reference sequence). The CDR3 length is 12 residues. V lost 4 bases and J lost 6; bases outside the gene matches: 2. CDR3 nucleotide sequence: TGTGCCAGCAGCCCCGGGACAGATGGCTACACCTTC. This codes for CASSPGTDGYTF.

V gene TRBV9 combines with J gene TRBJ2-3, with D tentatively TRBD2 (6 bases). The V end lost 4 bases, the J end lost 2 bases, and 17 bases lay between the germline ends. CDR3 length: 16 residues. Germline CDR1 and CDR2: SGDLS and YYNGEE. The CDR3 coding sequence is TGTGCCAGCAGCCCGAGGTGGGGGGACCCCACAGATACGCAGTATTTT. This translates into CASSPRWGDPTDTQYF. Full variable domain (missing parts from reference TRBV9 and TRBJ2-3): DSGVTQTPKHLITATGQRVTLRCSPRSGDLSVYWYQQSLDQGLQFLIQYYNGEERAKGNILERFSAQQFPDLHSELNLSSLELGDSALYFCASSPRWGDPTDTQYFGPGTRLTVL.